The 18 T cell receptor beta chains reported below all come from one sample, sequenced in a study of CD8+ T cells in alopecia areata. Sequencing used cDNA as its template, made by extracting RNA and reverse transcribing it. Measured with immunoSEQ multiplex PCR; TCRdb has only the in-frame clones, and not every one. The sample lists under 150,000 clones, roughly 50% occurring once. Treatment given: oral pan-JAK inhibitor, 5-10 mg twice daily. Sequences were derived from CD4+ T cells sorted from blood, sampled at week 24, from a patient treated with tofacitinib. These receptor sequences come from a human donor with alopecia areata.

This clone was seen a handful of times. The chain joins TRBV7-9 to TRBJ2-7; 9 bases align to TRBD2. Germline loops: CDR1 SEHNR, CDR2 FQNEAQ (reference sequence). This CDR3 contains 15 residues. J was trimmed by 6 bases and V by 5 bases; bases with no gene match: 11. This CDR3 reads CASSPRGGGDFEQYF. CDR3 DNA: TGTGCCAGCAGCCCCAGGGGCGGGGGGGACTTCGAGCAGTACTTC.

The CDR3 reads CASSQDNRGARVTGELFF. The CDR3 DNA reads TGTGCCAGCAGCCAAGATAATCGGGGGGCTAGGGTGACCGGGGAGCTGTTTTTT. The chain joins TRBV4-2 to TRBJ2-2; tentative D call: TRBD2 (7 bases). V was shortened by 0 bases and J by 5 bases, with 19 bases between the two germline ends. This CDR3 comprises 18 residues. Germline V gene data show CDR1 as LGHNA and CDR2 as YNFKEQ.

This chain connects TRBV7-2 to TRBJ1-4; 7 bases are shared with TRBD1. CDR3 size: 14 residues. J lost 8 bases, V lost 5 bases, and 8 bases had no gene match. Germline CDR1 SGHTA, CDR2 FQGNSA. DNA of the CDR3: TGTGCCAGCAGCCAGGGACAGCTCGGCGAAAAACTGTTTTTT. This codes for CASSQGQLGEKLFF.

This rearrangement joins TRBV9 to TRBJ2-1; no reliable D call. V lost 5 bases to trimming and J lost 3 bases, with 9 bases between them. The CDR3 spans 13 residues. CDR1 and CDR2 from the germline V gene are SGDLS and YYNGEE. The CDR3 sequence: CASSSLLYNEQFF. The CDR3 DNA reads TGTGCCAGCAGTTCTCTCCTCTACAATGAGCAGTTCTTC.

This chain joins TRBV30 and TRBJ1-2, with D hard to call. V was trimmed by 5 bases and J by 5 bases, leaving 9 bases between them. The germline V gene has CDR1 GTSNPN and CDR2 SVGIG (reference sequence). CDR3 length: 11 amino acids. The CDR3 here is CAWARGYGYTF. The CDR3 coding sequence is TGTGCCTGGGCCCGTGGGTATGGCTACACCTTC. The entire variable domain, with the rest obtained from reference TRBV30 and TRBJ1-2, is as follows: SQTIHQWPATLVQPVGSPLSLECTVEGTSNPNLYWYRQAAGRGLQLLFYSVGIGQISSEVPQNLSASRPQDRQFILSSKKLLLSDSGFYLCAWARGYGYTFGSGTRLTVV.

The gene calls are TRBV5-1 and TRBJ2-3; D is unclear. Germline loops: CDR1 SGHRS, CDR2 YFSETQ. The CDR3 contains 12 residues. Trimming cost V 4 bases and J 4 bases, with 7 bases left between them. The CDR3 reads CASSGDADTQYF. DNA for the CDR3: TGCGCCAGCAGCGGTGACGCAGATACGCAGTATTTT.

The rearrangement joins TRBV5-1 to TRBJ2-3, with 11 bases lining up with TRBD1. The trim removed 0 bases at V and 6 bases at J, leaving 3 bases unmatched. CDR1 is SGHRS and CDR2 is YFSETQ in the germline V gene. The CDR3 totals 15 residues. The CDR3 region has the DNA TGCGCCAGCAGCTTGGCTCGGGACAGGGGGGATACGCAGTATTTT. As protein: CASSLARDRGDTQYF.

This chain joins TRBV6-1 and TRBJ2-7, with 10 positions matching TRBD1. This CDR3 has 14 amino acids. Germline V gene sequence: CDR1 MNHNS, CDR2 SASEGT. V dropped 7 bases and J dropped 0; count of bases not matched to a gene: 3. The CDR3 region has the DNA TGTGCCAGCACCGGGGACAGGGGCTCCTACGAGCAGTACTTC. It is translated as CASTGDRGSYEQYF.

The rearrangement joins TRBV29-1 to TRBJ1-2, with D tentatively TRBD1 (5 bases). V lost 4 bases and J 6 bases, leaving 9 bases between the germline ends. Germline V gene lookup returns CDR1 SQVTM and CDR2 ANQGSEA. There are 11 residues in the CDR3. CDR3 sequence reads: CSVVGADGYTF. The CDR3 DNA is TGCAGCGTTGTTGGGGCGGATGGCTACACCTTC.

This chain links TRBV2 with TRBJ2-7, with a tentative D call TRBD1 (5 bases). Trimming shortened V by 6 bases and J by 3 bases, and 9 bases separated the two germline ends. In germline, CDR1 is SNHLY, CDR2 FYNNEI. The CDR3 extends over 12 amino acids. In nucleotides, the CDR3 is TGTGCCAGCAGCCCGACAGTCTACGAGCAGTACTTC. It specifies CASSPTVYEQYF.

The chain couples TRBV5-1 to TRBJ2-3, with 8 bases matching TRBD2. The CDR3 runs 16 residues. J was trimmed by 2 bases and V by 4 bases; bases with no gene match: 9. Germline V lookup: CDR1 SGHRS, CDR2 YFSETQ. The CDR3 nucleotides are TGCGCCAGCAGCCCATCCGGGACTAGTACCACAGATACGCAGTATTTT. As protein: CASSPSGTSTTDTQYF.

The chain links TRBV7-2 to TRBJ2-5, with unresolved D. Germline lookup yields CDR1 SGHTA and CDR2 FQGNSA. This CDR3 contains 13 residues. Trimming took 3 bases from V and 3 from J, leaving 8 bases between them. For the CDR3, the DNA is TGTGCCAGCAGCTTCGGCGGTAAAGAGACCCAGTACTTC. This encodes CASSFGGKETQYF.

The chain links TRBV5-6 to TRBJ2-1; D call uncertain. Per germline, CDR1 SGHDT and CDR2 YYEEEE. V lost 1 base and J lost 0, with 8 bases in between. The CDR3 loop spans 15 amino acids. The CDR3 protein is CASSLRSLSYNEQFF. The CDR3 DNA reads TGTGCCAGCAGCTTGAGAAGCCTCTCCTACAATGAGCAGTTCTTC. Complete variable domain (other parts from reference TRBV5-6 and TRBJ2-1): DAGVTQSPTHLIKTRGQQVTLRCSPKSGHDTVSWYQQALGQGPQFIFQYYEEEERQRGNFPDRFSGHQFPNYSSELNVNALLLGDSALYLCASSLRSLSYNEQFFGPGTRLTVL.

The J gene is TRBJ1-1, the V gene TRBV11-3, with a tentative D call TRBD1 (6 bases). This CDR3 is built from 15 residues. Trimming shortened V by 1 base and J by 4 bases, and 13 bases separated the two germline ends. CDR1 is SGHNT, CDR2 YENEEA, per germline. The CDR3 spells CASSLVWGPGTEAFF. The CDR3, as DNA: TGTGCCAGCAGCTTAGTTTGGGGGCCAGGCACTGAAGCTTTCTTT. Filled out from reference TRBV11-3 and TRBJ1-1, the complete variable domain reads EAGVVQSPRYKIIEKKQPVAFWCNPISGHNTLYWYLQNLGQGPELLIRYENEEAVDDSQLPKDRFSAERLKGVDSTLKIQPAELGDSAVYLCASSLVWGPGTEAFFGQGTRLTVV.

This clone was found a few times. This chain joins TRBV27 and TRBJ1-2; D gene unclear. CDR3 length equals 13 residues. CDR1 MNHEY and CDR2 SMNVEV come from the germline V gene (reference sequence). The V and J ends lost 8 bases and 4 bases respectively, with 14 bases between them. The CDR3 loop reads CASWSVVRYGYTF. CDR3 DNA sequence: TGTGCCAGCTGGAGCGTGGTCCGCTATGGCTACACCTTC.

This clone has a handful of counts. This chain connects TRBV5-1 to TRBJ2-5, with 7 bases that match TRBD1. Losses at the gene ends were 4 bases for V and 2 bases for J; bases not matched to a gene: 8. The CDR3 covers 15 residues. CDR1 and CDR2 (germline): SGHRS, YFSETQ. The DNA for the CDR3 is TGCGCCAGCAGCCAGAGGGACAGATCACAAGAGACCCAGTACTTC. It specifies CASSQRDRSQETQYF.

The rearrangement joins TRBV5-6 to TRBJ1-5, with D hard to call. Looked up from germline, CDR1 is SGHDT and CDR2 is YYEEEE. The CDR3 is made up of 12 amino acids. V dropped 4 bases and J dropped 2 bases, with 4 bases sitting between them. The chain's CDR3 is CASSAGNQPQHF. The CDR3 DNA follows: TGTGCCAGCAGCGCGGGCAATCAGCCCCAGCATTTT.

The V and J genes are TRBV11-1 and TRBJ1-4; the D gene is possibly TRBD1 (5 bases). Germline V CDR1 and CDR2: SGHAT, FQDESV (reference sequence). The CDR3 is 15 residues long. V was cut by 2 bases and J by 10 bases, with 17 bases left in between. CDR3 in amino acids: CASSLSGTLEGKLFF. In DNA, the CDR3 is TGTGCCAGCAGCTTATCCGGGACGTTGGAGGGAAAACTGTTTTTT.